This is a list of T cell receptor beta chains from one sample in a study of beta chain features in type 1 diabetes. Measured with immunoSEQ multiplex PCR; TCRdb has only the in-frame clones, and not every one. The sample gives 430,000 or so clones, around 10% of which show up once; about 0.045% is in the top ten. Sequenced input: naive CD4+ T cells from blood. The receptor set was obtained from a woman aged 18-35 years in good health. Both conserved end residues are trimmed from each CDR3. Some rows have no size entry. The others give once, few or many, or a class for an expanded clone.

>NA|TRBV9
ASSVTVGQPQH
>NA|TRBV7-9
ASSSAAAGANVLT
>NA|TRBV2
ASTAGLAGASEQF
>NA|TRBV11-2
ASSPRGRSTDTQY
>NA|TRBV11-3
ASSSGGGNLETQY
>NA|TRBV7-8
ASSITSGLGSDEQF
>few|TRBV6-1
ASSSGQGSYEQY
>few|TRBV19
ASSIRRVAGANSYEQY
>NA|TRBV14
ASSLTSAILT
>NA|TRBV20-1
SASTGTEQY
>few|TRBV7-9
ASSSEGQGEDGYT
>few|TRBV27
ASSLGVEDTQY
>few|TRBV11-3
ASSRRMNTEAF
>few|TRBV7-2
ASSSLRDRVWTQY
>NA|TRBV7-6
ASSLEPNNSPLH
>once|TRBV6-1
ASSVRSISTDTQY
>few|TRBV10-3
AISLARSSYEQY
>NA|TRBV9
ASSQASGIDTQY
>NA|TRBV11-2
ASSLDFRYNEKLF
>NA|TRBV18
ASSTNQETQY
>NA|TRBV7-9
ASSLRGDSEQF
>NA|TRBV7-9
ASSLSVTEQF
>few|TRBV14
ASSQARGGELF
>few|TRBV27
ASNSPGQGGYEQY
>few|TRBV29-1
SVGGPGREAF
>few|TRBV5-8
ASSWQDQETQY
>few|TRBV14
ASSQGLVGYNEQF
>NA|TRBV6-5
ATTLGGAAYEQY
>NA|TRBV7-3
ASSQGPGRPDTQY
>few|TRBV28
ASNPKGLKETQY
>few|TRBV18
ASSPAPGATNEKLF
>few|TRBV5-1
ASSHDRTWSGELF
>few|TRBV7-9
ASSLRLAVSYNEQF
>NA|TRBV7-2
ASSYQTGVGQPQH
>NA|TRBV16
ASSQGGQPQH
>many|TRBV29-1
SVLQGRNTEAF
>few|TRBV6-5
ASSYYRETQY
>few|TRBV4-3
ASSNKLPLRGELF
>NA|TRBV21-1
ASSCVAESSYNEQF
>NA|TRBV29-1
SARKAGANVLT
>NA|TRBV7-3
ASSLRGQGVYNEQF
>NA|TRBV7-2
ASSSEGQGYNEQF
>once|TRBV15
ATSGRDPTDTQY
>NA|TRBV13
ASRRAGGTEAF
>few|TRBV4-2
ASSHLNLAGGTYNEQF
>few|TRBV28
ASSQGPTNIQY
>NA|TRBV6-6
ASSYSDGETQY
>NA|TRBV4-2
ASSQGQTGEVTEAF
>few|TRBV5-1
ASSLTTGRNQPQH
>few|TRBV15
ATSRESGVLNTGELF
>NA|TRBV7-2
ASSLWDGNTGELF
>few|TRBV9
ASSVSGGQVDNEQF
>NA|TRBV4-1
ASSSKQVTSGNTIY
>NA|TRBV30
AWSATRTSGYNEQF
>few|TRBV14
ASSPHKGMEQF
>few|TRBV5-6
ASSLDRNSPLH
>few|TRBV18
ASSVTVSAEAF
>few|TRBV10-3
ATHGGPTDTQY
>NA|TRBV7-9
ASSPLTGPYEQY
>few|TRBV28
ASSLPAGGQNEQF